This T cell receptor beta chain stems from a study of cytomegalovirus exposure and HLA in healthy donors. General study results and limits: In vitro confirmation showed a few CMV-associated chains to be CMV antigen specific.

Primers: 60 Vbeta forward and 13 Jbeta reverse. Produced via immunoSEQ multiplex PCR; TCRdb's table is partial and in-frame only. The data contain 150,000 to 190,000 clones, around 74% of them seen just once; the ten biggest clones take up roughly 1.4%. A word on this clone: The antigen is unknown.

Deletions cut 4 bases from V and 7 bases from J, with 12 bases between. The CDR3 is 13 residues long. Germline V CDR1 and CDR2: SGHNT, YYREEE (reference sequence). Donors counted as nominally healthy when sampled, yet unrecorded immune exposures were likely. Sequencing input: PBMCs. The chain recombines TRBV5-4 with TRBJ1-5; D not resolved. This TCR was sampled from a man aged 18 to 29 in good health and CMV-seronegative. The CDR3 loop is CASSVRPGQPQHF. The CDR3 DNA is TGTGCCAGCAGCGTCCGCCCGGGGCAGCCCCAGCATTTT.